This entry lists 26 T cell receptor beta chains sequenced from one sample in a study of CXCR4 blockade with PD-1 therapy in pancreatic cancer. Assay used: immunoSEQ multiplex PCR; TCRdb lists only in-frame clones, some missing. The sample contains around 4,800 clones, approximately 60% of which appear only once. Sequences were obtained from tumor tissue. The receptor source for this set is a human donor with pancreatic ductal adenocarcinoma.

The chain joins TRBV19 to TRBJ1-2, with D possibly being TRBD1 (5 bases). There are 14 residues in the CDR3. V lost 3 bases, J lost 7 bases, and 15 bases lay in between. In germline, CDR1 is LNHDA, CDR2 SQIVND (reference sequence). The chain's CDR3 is CASSIQGTFAGYTF. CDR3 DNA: TGTGCCAGTAGTATCCAAGGGACCTTCGCTGGCTACACCTTC.

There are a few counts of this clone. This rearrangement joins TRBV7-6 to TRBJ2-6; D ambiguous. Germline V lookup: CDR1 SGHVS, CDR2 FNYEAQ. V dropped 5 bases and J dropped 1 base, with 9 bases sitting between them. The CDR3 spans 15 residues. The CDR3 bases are TGTGCCAGCAGCCAAGAAGGGTCTGGGGCCAACGTCCTGACTTTC. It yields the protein CASSQEGSGANVLTF.

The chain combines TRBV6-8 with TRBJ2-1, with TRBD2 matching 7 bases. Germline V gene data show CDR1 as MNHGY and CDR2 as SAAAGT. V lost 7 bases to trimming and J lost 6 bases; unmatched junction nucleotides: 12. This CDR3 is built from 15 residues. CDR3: CASKVSGNLSNEQFF. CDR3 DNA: TGTGCCAGCAAAGTCAGCGGGAATCTTAGCAATGAGCAGTTCTTC.

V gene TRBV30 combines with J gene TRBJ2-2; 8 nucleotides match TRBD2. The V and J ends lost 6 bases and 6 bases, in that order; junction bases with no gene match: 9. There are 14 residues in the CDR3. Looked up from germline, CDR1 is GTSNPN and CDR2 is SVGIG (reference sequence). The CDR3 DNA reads TGTGCCTGTTATGGACTAGCAAGGGCCGGGGAGCTGTTTTTT. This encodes CACYGLARAGELFF.

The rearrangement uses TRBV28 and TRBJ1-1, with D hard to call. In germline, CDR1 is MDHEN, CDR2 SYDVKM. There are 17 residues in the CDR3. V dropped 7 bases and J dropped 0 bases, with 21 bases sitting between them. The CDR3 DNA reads TGTGCCAGCATCAATTCGAAAAGCTGGTTTATGAACACTGAAGCTTTCTTT. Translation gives CASINSKSWFMNTEAFF. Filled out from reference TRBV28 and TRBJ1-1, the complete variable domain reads DVKVTQSSRYLVKRTGEKVFLECVQDMDHENMFWYRQDPGLGLRLIYFSYDVKMKEKGDIPEGYSVSREKKERFSLILESASTNQTSMYLCASINSKSWFMNTEAFFGQGTRLTVV.

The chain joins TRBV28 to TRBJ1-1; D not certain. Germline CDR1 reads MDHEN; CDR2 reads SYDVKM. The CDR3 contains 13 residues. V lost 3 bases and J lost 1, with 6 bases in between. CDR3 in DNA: TGTGCCAGCAGTTTCGCAGCGAACACTGAAGCTTTCTTT. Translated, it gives CASSFAANTEAFF.

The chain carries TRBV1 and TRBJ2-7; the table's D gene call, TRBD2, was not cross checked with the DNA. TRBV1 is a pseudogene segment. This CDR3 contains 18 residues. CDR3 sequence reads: CTSSQDRGPKRDFHEQYF. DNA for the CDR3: TGCACCAGCAGCCAAGATAGGGGCCCTAAGCGGGATTTCCACGAGCAGTACTTC.

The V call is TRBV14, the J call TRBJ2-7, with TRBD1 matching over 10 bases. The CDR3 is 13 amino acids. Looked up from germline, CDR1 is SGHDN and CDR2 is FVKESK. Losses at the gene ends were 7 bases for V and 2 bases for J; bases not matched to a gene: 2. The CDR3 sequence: CASKGTGAYEQYF. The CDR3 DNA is TGTGCCAGCAAGGGGACAGGGGCCTACGAGCAGTACTTC.

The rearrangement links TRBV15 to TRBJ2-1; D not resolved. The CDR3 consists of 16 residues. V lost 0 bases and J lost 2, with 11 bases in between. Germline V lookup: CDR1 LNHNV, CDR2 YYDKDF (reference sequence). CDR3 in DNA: TGTGCCACCAGCAGAGAAAGGACGGTACCCTACAATGAGCAGTTCTTC. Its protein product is CATSRERTVPYNEQFF.

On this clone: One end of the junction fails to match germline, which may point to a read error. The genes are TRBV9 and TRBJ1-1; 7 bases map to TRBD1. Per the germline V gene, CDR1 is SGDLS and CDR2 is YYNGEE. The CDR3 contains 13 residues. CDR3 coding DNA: TGTGCCAGCCGCGTCAGGGGGGACACTGAAGCTTTCTTT. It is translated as CASRVRGDTEAFF.

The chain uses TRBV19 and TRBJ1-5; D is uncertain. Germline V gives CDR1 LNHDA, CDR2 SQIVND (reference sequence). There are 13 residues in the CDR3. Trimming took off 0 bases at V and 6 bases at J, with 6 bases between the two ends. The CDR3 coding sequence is TGTGCCAGTAGTATAGATCGAACTCAGCCCCAGCATTTT. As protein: CASSIDRTQPQHF.

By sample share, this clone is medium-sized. Here the CDR3 DNA reads TGTGCCAGCAGTTACTCGGGCCTAACCGGGGAGCTGTTTTTT. As protein: CASSYSGLTGELFF. The V call is TRBV6-8, the J call TRBJ2-2; the D is unclear. The V gene's germline CDR1 is MNHGY and CDR2 SAAAGT. The CDR3 has 14 residues. Trimming took 0 bases from V and 5 from J, leaving 7 bases between them.

This CDR3 is CASSPRSGRGTDTQYF. CDR3 bases: TGTGCCAGCTCACCAAGGAGCGGGAGGGGCACAGATACGCAGTATTTT. This chain connects TRBV18 to TRBJ2-3; 10 bases agree with TRBD2. The CDR3 has 16 amino acids. The V and J ends lost 2 bases and 1 base, in that order; junction bases with no gene match: 3. Germline V gene sequence: CDR1 KGHSH, CDR2 LQKENI.

CDR3 region: CASSVGLSSVETQYF. In nucleotides, the CDR3 is TGTGCCAGCAGCGTAGGACTTTCGAGCGTAGAGACCCAGTACTTC. The rearrangement uses TRBV9 and TRBJ2-5, with D hard to call. V shed 0 bases and J shed 4 bases, with 13 bases lying between them. The germline V gene encodes CDR1 SGDLS and CDR2 YYNGEE. The length of the CDR3 is 15 residues.

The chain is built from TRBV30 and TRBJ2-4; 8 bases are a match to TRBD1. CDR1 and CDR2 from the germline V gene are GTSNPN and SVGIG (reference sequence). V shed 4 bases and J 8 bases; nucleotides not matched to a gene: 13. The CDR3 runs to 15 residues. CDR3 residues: CAWKRGEQGEDIQYF. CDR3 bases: TGTGCCTGGAAGAGAGGCGAACAGGGGGAAGACATTCAGTACTTC.

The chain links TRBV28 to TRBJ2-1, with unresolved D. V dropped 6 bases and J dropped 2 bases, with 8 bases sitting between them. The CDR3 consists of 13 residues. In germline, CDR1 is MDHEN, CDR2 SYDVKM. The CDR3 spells CASRASPYNEQFF. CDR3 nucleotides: TGTGCCAGCAGGGCGTCCCCCTACAATGAGCAGTTCTTC.

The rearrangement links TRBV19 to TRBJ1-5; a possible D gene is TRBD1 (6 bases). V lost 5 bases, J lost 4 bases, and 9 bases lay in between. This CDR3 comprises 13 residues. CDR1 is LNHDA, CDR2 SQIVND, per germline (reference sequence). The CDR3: CASSYRVNQPQHF. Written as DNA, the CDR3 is TGTGCCAGTAGTTACAGGGTAAATCAGCCCCAGCATTTT. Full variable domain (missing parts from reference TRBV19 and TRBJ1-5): DGGITQSPKYLFRKEGQNVTLSCEQNLNHDAMYWYRQDPGQGLRLIYYSQIVNDFQKGDIAEGYSVSREKKESFPLTVTSAQKNPTAFYLCASSYRVNQPQHFGDGTRLSIL.

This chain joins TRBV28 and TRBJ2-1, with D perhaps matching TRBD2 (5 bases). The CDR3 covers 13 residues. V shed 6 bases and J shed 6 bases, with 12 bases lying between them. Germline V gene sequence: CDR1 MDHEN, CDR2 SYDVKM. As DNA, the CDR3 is TGTGCCAGCAGGCTAACGAGCGGCAATGAGCAGTTCTTC. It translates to CASRLTSGNEQFF. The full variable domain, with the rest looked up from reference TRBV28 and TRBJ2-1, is DVKVTQSSRYLVKRTGEKVFLECVQDMDHENMFWYRQDPGLGLRLIYFSYDVKMKEKGDIPEGYSVSREKKERFSLILESASTNQTSMYLCASRLTSGNEQFFGPGTRLTVL.

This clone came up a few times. CDR3 sequence reads: CASRVSGDTGELFF. DNA of the CDR3: TGTGCCAGCAGAGTTAGCGGGGACACCGGGGAGCTGTTTTTT. The chain is built from TRBV6-8 and TRBJ2-2, with TRBD2 matching over 8 bases. The CDR3 length is 14 residues. The germline V gene has CDR1 MNHGY and CDR2 SAAAGT. Germline trimming cut 6 bases from V and 3 bases from J; bases unmatched to any gene: 3.

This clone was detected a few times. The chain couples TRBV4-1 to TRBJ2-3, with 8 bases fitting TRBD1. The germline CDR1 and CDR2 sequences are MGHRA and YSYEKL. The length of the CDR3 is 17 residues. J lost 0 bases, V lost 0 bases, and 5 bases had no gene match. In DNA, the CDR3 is TGCGCCAGCAGCCAAGAGGACAGGGATCCTAGCACAGATACGCAGTATTTT. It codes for CASSQEDRDPSTDTQYF.

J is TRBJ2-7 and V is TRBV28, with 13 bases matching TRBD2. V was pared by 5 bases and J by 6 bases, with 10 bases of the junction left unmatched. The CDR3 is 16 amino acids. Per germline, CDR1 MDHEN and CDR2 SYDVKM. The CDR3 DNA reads TGTGCCAGCAGTCAAAGGACTAGCGGGAGAATAGTCGAGCAGTACTTC. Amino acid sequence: CASSQRTSGRIVEQYF.

The CDR3 protein is CASSPQRDANTGELFF. The CDR3 DNA follows: TGTGCCAGCTCACCACAACGGGACGCGAACACCGGGGAGCTGTTTTTT. The chain couples TRBV18 to TRBJ2-2; D is tentatively TRBD1 or TRBD2 (5 bases each). V lost 1 base and J lost 0, with 9 bases in between. This CDR3 has 16 amino acids. Per the germline V gene, CDR1 is KGHSH and CDR2 is LQKENI. The full variable domain, its missing parts supplied by reference TRBV18 and TRBJ2-2, is NAGVMQNPRHLVRRRGQEARLRCSPMKGHSHVYWYRQLPEEGLKFMVYLQKENIIDESGMPKERFSAEFPKEGPSILRIQQVVRGDSAAYFCASSPQRDANTGELFFGEGSRLTVL.

The CDR3 region has the DNA TGTGCCAGCAGTCCGCTCCTCAGCTCCTACAATGAGCAGTTCTTC. This gives the protein CASSPLLSSYNEQFF. This rearrangement joins TRBV11-3 to TRBJ2-1; D uncertain. This CDR3 is 15 amino acids long. V gave up 6 bases and J gave up 0 bases, with 12 bases separating them. Germline V gene data show CDR1 as SGHNT and CDR2 as YENEEA.

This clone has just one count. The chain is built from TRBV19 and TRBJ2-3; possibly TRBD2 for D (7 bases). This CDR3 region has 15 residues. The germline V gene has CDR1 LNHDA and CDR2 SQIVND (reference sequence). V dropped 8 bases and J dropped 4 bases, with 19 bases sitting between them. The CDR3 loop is CASGEIGGAADTQYF. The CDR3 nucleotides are TGTGCCAGTGGGGAGATAGGGGGGGCAGCAGATACGCAGTATTTT.

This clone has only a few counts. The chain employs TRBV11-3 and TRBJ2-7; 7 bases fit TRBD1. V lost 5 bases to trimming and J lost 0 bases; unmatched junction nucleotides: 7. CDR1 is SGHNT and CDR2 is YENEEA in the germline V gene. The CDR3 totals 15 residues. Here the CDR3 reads CASSQYRGDSYEQYF. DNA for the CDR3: TGTGCCAGCAGCCAATACAGGGGAGACTCCTACGAGCAGTACTTC.

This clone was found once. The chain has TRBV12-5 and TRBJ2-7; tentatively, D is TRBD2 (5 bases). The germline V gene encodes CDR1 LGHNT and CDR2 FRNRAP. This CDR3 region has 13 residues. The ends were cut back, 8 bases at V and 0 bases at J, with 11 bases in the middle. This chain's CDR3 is CASSRGFSYEQYF. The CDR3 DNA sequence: TGTGCTAGTAGCCGAGGGTTCTCCTACGAGCAGTACTTC. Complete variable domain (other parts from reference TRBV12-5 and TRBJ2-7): DARVTQTPRHKVTEMGQEVTMRCQPILGHNTVFWYRQTMMQGLELLAYFRNRAPLDDSGMPKDRFSAEMPDATLATLKIQPSEPRDSAVYFCASSRGFSYEQYFGPGTRLTVT.